The T cell receptor (beta chain) described here comes from a study of cytomegalovirus exposure and HLA in healthy donors. Study-wide results and limits: Being productive about 90% or about 30% of the time was typical of most TCR beta V segments in an earlier analysis. Presence/absence analyses rested on an assumption that sequencing depth was roughly uniform across donors.

Worth noting for this clone: What it binds is unknown.

Primers for the PCR totalled 60 Vbeta and 13 Jbeta. Assay: immunoSEQ multiplex PCR; the TCRdb copy retains only in-frame clones and omits some. The sample lists over 150,000 clones; approximately 72% were seen once. Trimming removed 3 bases from V and 2 bases from J, with 11 bases in between. Germline-derived CDR1 and CDR2 are MNHEY and SMNVEV (reference sequence). This CDR3 has 14 amino acids. The specimen was PBMCs. This TCR came from a man in his fifties in good health and CMV-seronegative. This rearrangement joins TRBV27 to TRBJ2-7; possible D gene TRBD1, 5 bases. The CDR3 sequence: CASSFGAGTYEQYF. Here the CDR3 DNA reads TGTGCCAGCAGTTTTGGCGCAGGGACCTACGAGCAGTACTTC.